This T cell receptor (beta chain) comes out of a study of shared clonotypes between healthy human individuals. About the study: With ages of 18 to 49, the donors were a couple of women and a few men.

Deep-level running was used for the assay. This table comes from immunoSEQ multiplex PCR, and its TCRdb copy is limited to in-frame clones, with some not included. The table shows 1.4 million or so clones, with approximately 98.5% occurring only once. The CDR3 length is 14 residues. The ends were cut back, 5 bases at V and 7 bases at J, with 17 bases in the middle. Germline values: CDR1 SEHNR, CDR2 FQNEAQ (reference sequence). The sequenced material came from naive CD4+ T cells sorted from blood. Subset: CD45RA+ positively selected. The chain links TRBV7-9 to TRBJ1-1, with a weak D call TRBD1 (5 bases). The receptor was derived from a man aged 30 to 39 in good health. The CDR3 here is CASSRDRVWDEAFF. CDR3 DNA: TGTGCCAGCAGCCGGGACCGCGTTTGGGATGAAGCTTTCTTT.